Shown below are 9 T cell receptor beta chains from a single sample sequenced in a study of T cells after yellow fever vaccination. TCRdb re-derived calls from the 5' RACE reads in MiXCR, one entry per CDR3 protein. The sample lists about 74,000 distinct CDR3 sequences; approximately 7% were seen once. This specimen consisted of CD8+ T cells sorted from PBMCs, obtained around 5 days after the first yellow fever vaccination. Receptor source: a man aged 18 to 30 who received the YFV17D yellow fever vaccine.

The genes are TRBV5-1 and TRBJ2-1; the match to TRBD2 covers 7 bases. The V and J ends lost 5 bases and 6 bases, in that order; junction bases with no gene match: 11. The germline V gene has CDR1 SGHRS and CDR2 YFSETQ. This CDR3 spans 15 amino acids. The CDR3 DNA is TGCGCCAGCAGTTTTAGCGCGGGGGATTCCAATGAGCAGTTCTTC. Translating gives CASSFSAGDSNEQFF.

This clonotype was observed a handful of times. Here the CDR3 DNA reads TGTGCCAGCAGTTTCACTAGCGGGGGGGCGGAGACCCAGTACTTC. Protein sequence: CASSFTSGGAETQYF. The V and J genes are TRBV12-3 or TRBV12-4 and TRBJ2-5; 13 bases fit TRBD2. After removal of 3 bases from V and 5 bases from J, the junction contained 3 bases not matched to a gene. The CDR3 covers 15 residues.

Ten or more counts support this clonotype. This chain links TRBV4-1 with TRBJ2-1; D might be TRBD2 (5 bases). The CDR3 covers 13 residues. Trimming took off 1 base at V and 10 bases at J, with 11 bases between the two ends. The V gene's germline CDR1 is MGHRA and CDR2 YSYEKL. This chain's CDR3 is CASSQGLIEEQFF. CDR3 coding DNA: TGCGCCAGCAGCCAAGGACTAATCGAGGAGCAGTTCTTC.

This clonotype was seen repeatedly, ten times or more. A junction boundary mismatches the germline segment, possibly from a read error. V usage is TRBV7-9 and J usage is TRBJ2-1, with 12 bases lining up with TRBD2. Germline V gene sequence: CDR1 SEHNR, CDR2 FQNEAQ (reference sequence). The CDR3 contains 16 residues. The CDR3 protein is CASSSELTSGGARMLF. The CDR3 DNA follows: TGTGCCAGCAGCTCAGAACTGACTAGCGGGGGAGCGCGGATGCTCTTC. The complete variable domain, with remaining parts taken from reference TRBV7-9 and TRBJ2-1, reads DTGVSQNPRHKITKRGQNVTFRCDPISEHNRLYWYRQTLGQGPEFLTYFQNEAQLEKSRLLSDRFSAERPKGSFSTLEIQRTEQGDSAMYLCASSSELTSGGARMLFGPGTRLTVL.

In its sample, this clonotype was seen many times. The CDR3 nucleotides read TGTGCCAGCGGGGGTCTAACTACCCCGGATGGCTACACCTTC. It codes for CASGGLTTPDGYTF. This chain uses TRBV12-3 or TRBV12-4 with TRBJ1-2, with a possible D match to TRBD1 (5 bases). This CDR3 spans 14 amino acids. V lost 8 bases and J lost 6, with 19 bases in between.

This clonotype was recorded at least ten times. The V and J genes are TRBV12-3 or TRBV12-4 and TRBJ1-2, with D possibly TRBD1 on 5 matching bases. This CDR3 has 11 residues. The germline V and J ends were trimmed by 6 bases and 9 bases, with 11 bases remaining between them. The CDR3 DNA reads TGTGCCAGCAGGCAGGGAATCAGCTACACCTTC. Protein product: CASRQGISYTF.

The chain carries TRBV28 and TRBJ1-5, with 8 bases lining up with TRBD1. This CDR3 region has 18 residues. The V gene's germline CDR1 is MDHEN and CDR2 SYDVKM. V gave up 5 bases and J gave up 4 bases; unmatched junction bases: 16. For the CDR3, the DNA is TGTGCCAGCAGTCCACGAGATTCCTGGGACAGGATTAATCAGCCCCAGCATTTT. Protein product: CASSPRDSWDRINQPQHF. Full variable domain (outside the CDR3, taken from reference TRBV28 and TRBJ1-5): DVKVTQSSRYLVKRTGEKVFLECVQDMDHENMFWYRQDPGLGLRLIYFSYDVKMKEKGDIPEGYSVSREKKERFSLILESASTNQTSMYLCASSPRDSWDRINQPQHFGDGTRLSIL.

This clonotype was counted ten times or more. The chain uses TRBV6-4 and TRBJ2-1; 14 bases map to TRBD2. The J segment lost 6 bases and the V segment lost 2 bases, leaving 3 bases of the junction unmatched. Germline V gene sequence: CDR1 MRHNA, CDR2 SNTAGT. The CDR3 runs 16 residues. As DNA, the CDR3 is TGTGCCAGCAGTGACGGGACTAGCGGGGGTCCCAATGAGCAGTTCTTC. This codes for CASSDGTSGGPNEQFF.

Only a few counts were recorded for this clonotype. This chain connects TRBV4-1 to TRBJ1-1; TRBD1 might be the D (6 bases). The V and J ends lost 4 bases and 10 bases respectively, with 22 bases between them. The CDR3 is 15 residues long. CDR1 and CDR2 from the germline V gene are MGHRA and YSYEKL. CDR3 loop: CASSRYAGQTQGAFF. CDR3 bases: TGCGCCAGCAGCCGATATGCCGGGCAGACACAGGGAGCTTTCTTT.